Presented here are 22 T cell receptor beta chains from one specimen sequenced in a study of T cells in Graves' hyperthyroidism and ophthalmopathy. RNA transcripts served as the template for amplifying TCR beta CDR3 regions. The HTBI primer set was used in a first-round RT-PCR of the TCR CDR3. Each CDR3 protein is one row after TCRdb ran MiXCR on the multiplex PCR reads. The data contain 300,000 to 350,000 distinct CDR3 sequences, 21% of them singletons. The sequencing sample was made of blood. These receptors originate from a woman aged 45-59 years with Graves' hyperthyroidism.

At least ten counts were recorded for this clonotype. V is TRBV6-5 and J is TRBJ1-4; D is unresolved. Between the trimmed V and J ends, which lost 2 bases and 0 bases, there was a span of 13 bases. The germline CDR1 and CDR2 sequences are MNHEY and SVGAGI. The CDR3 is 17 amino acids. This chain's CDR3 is CASSYSIQRTTNEKLFF. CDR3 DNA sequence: TGTGCCAGCAGTTACAGCATTCAGAGAACAACTAATGAAAAACTGTTTTTT.

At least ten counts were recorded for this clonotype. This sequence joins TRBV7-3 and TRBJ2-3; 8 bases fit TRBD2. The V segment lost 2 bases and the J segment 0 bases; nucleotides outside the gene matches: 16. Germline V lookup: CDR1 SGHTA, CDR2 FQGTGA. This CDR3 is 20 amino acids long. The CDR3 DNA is TGTGCCAGCAGCTTATCGAATCGGCGTCGGGAGGGGGGAAGCACAGATACGCAGTATTTT. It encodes CASSLSNRRREGGSTDTQYF. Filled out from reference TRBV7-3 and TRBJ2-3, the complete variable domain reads GAGVSQTPSNKVTEKGKYVELRCDPISGHTALYWYRQSLGQGPEFLIYFQGTGAADDSGLPNDRFFAVRPEGSVSTLKIQRTERGDSAVYLCASSLSNRRREGGSTDTQYFGPGTRLTVL.

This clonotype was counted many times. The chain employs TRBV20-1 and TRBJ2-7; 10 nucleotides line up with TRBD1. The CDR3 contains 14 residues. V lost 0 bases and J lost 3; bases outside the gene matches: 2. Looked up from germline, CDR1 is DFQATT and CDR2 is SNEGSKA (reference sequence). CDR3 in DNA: TGCAGTGCTAGAGAGGGACAGGGGATCTACGAGCAGTACTTC. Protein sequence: CSAREGQGIYEQYF.

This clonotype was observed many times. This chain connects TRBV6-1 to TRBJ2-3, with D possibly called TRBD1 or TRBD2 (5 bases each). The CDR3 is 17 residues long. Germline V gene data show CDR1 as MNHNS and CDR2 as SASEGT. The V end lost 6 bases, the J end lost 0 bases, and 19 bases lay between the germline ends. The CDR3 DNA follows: TGTGCCAGCAGACATCCCGGGGCCCGCTCTAGCACAGATACGCAGTATTTT. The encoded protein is CASRHPGARSSTDTQYF.

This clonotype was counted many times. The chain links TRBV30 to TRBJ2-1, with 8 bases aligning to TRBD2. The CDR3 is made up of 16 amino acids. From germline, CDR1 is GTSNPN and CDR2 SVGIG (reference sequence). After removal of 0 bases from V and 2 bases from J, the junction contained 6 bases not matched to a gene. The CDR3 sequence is CAWSVNGRAAYNEQFF. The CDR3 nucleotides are TGTGCCTGGAGTGTAAACGGGAGGGCCGCCTACAATGAGCAGTTCTTC. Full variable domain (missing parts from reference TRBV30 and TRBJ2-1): SQTIHQWPATLVQPVGSPLSLECTVEGTSNPNLYWYRQAAGRGLQLLFYSVGIGQISSEVPQNLSASRPQDRQFILSSKKLLLSDSGFYLCAWSVNGRAAYNEQFFGPGTRLTVL.

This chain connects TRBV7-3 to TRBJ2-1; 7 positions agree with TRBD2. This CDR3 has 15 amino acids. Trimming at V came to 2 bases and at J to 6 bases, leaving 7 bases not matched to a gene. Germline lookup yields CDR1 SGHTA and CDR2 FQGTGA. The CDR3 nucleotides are TGTGCCAGCAGCTTAGACCCTAGCGGAACCAATGAGCAGTTCTTC. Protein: CASSLDPSGTNEQFF.

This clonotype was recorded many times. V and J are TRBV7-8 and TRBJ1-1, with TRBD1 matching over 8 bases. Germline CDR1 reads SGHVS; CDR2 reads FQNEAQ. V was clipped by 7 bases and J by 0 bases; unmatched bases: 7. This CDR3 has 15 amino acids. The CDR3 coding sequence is TGTGCCAGCAAAAGACAGGGGCCCGTGAACACTGAAGCTTTCTTT. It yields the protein CASKRQGPVNTEAFF.

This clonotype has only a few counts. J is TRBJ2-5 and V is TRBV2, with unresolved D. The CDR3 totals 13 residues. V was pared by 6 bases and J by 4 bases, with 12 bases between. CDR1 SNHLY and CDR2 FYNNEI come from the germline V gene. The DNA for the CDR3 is TGTGCCAGCAGGAGTAGTATAACAGAGACCCAGTACTTC. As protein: CASRSSITETQYF.

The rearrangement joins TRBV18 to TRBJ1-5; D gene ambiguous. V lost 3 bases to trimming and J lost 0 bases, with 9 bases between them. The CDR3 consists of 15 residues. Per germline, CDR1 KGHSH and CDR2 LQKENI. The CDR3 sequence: CASSPDRFSNQPQHF. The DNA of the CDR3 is TGTGCCAGCTCACCTGACCGATTTAGCAATCAGCCCCAGCATTTT. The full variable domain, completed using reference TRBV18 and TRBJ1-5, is NAGVMQNPRHLVRRRGQEARLRCSPMKGHSHVYWYRQLPEEGLKFMVYLQKENIIDESGMPKERFSAEFPKEGPSILRIQQVVRGDSAAYFCASSPDRFSNQPQHFGDGTRLSIL.

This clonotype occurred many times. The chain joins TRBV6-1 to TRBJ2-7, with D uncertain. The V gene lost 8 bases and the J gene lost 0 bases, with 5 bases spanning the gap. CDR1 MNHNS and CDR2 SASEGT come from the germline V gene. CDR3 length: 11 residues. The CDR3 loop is CASGSSYEQYF. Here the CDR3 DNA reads TGTGCCAGCGGGTCCTCCTACGAGCAGTACTTC.

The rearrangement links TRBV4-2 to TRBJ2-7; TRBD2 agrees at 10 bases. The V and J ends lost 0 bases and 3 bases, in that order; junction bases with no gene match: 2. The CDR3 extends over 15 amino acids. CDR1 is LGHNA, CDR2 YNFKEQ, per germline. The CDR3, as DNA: TGTGCCAGCAGCCAAGATAGCGGGGGGCGCTACGAGCAGTACTTC. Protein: CASSQDSGGRYEQYF.

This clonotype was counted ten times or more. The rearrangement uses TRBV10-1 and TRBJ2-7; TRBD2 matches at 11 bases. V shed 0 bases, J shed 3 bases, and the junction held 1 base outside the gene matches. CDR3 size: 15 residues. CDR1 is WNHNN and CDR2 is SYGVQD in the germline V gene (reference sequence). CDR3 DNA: TGCGCCAGCAGTGAGTCTACTAGCGGGGGCTACGAGCAGTACTTC. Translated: CASSESTSGGYEQYF.

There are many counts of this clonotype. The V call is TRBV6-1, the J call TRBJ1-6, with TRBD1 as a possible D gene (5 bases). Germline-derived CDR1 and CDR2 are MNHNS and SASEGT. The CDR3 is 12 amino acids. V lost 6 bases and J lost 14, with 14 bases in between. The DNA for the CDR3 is TGTGCCAGCAGAACCCTCGGGGGGACCCTCCACTTT. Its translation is CASRTLGGTLHF.

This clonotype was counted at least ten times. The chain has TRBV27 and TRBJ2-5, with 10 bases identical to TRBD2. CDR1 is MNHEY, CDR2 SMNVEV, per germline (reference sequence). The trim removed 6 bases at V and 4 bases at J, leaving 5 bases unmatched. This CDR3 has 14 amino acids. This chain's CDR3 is CASSLTSGVETQYF. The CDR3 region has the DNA TGTGCCAGCAGCCTTACTAGCGGGGTAGAGACCCAGTACTTC.

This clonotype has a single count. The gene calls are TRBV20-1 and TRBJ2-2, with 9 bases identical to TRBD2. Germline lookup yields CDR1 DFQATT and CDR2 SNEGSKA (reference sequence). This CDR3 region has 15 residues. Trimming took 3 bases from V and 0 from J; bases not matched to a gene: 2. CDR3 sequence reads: CSASGLASNTGELFF. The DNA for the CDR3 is TGCAGTGCTAGTGGACTAGCGTCGAACACCGGGGAGCTGTTTTTT.

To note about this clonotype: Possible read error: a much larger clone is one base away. CDR3 protein: CASSSGLAGGVVAYNEQFF. The CDR3 DNA sequence: TGCGCCAGCAGCTCGGGACTAGCGGGAGGGGTGGTGGCCTACAATGAGCAGTTCTTC. V gene TRBV5-1 combines with J gene TRBJ2-1; 16 bases line up with TRBD2. Trimming cost V 3 bases and J 2 bases; bases outside gene matches: 8. CDR3 length equals 19 residues. Germline V lookup: CDR1 SGHRS, CDR2 YFSETQ. Supplemented by reference TRBV5-1 and TRBJ2-1, the full variable domain reads KAGVTQTPRYLIKTRGQQVTLSCSPISGHRSVSWYQQTPGQGLQFLFEYFSETQRNKGNFPGRFSGRQFSNSRSEMNVSTLELGDSALYLCASSSGLAGGVVAYNEQFFGPGTRLTVL.

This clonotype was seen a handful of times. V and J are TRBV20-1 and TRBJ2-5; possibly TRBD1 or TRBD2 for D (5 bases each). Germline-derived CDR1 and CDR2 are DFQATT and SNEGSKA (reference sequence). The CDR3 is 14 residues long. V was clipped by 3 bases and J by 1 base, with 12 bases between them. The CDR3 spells CSASFQGAQETQYF. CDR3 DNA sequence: TGCAGTGCTAGTTTTCAGGGAGCCCAAGAGACCCAGTACTTC.

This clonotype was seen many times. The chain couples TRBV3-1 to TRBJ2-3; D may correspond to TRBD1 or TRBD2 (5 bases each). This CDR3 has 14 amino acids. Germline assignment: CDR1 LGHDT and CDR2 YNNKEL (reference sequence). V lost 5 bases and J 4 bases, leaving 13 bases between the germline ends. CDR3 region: CASSYGTGSDTQYF. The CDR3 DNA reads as TGTGCCAGCAGCTACGGGACCGGCTCAGATACGCAGTATTTT.

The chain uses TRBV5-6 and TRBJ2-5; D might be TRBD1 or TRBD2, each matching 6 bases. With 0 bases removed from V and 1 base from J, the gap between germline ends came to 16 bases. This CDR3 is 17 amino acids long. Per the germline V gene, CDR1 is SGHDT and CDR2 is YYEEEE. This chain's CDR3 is CASSLVVGGDLQETQYF. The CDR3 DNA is TGTGCCAGCAGCTTGGTAGTGGGGGGCGACCTCCAAGAGACCCAGTACTTC.

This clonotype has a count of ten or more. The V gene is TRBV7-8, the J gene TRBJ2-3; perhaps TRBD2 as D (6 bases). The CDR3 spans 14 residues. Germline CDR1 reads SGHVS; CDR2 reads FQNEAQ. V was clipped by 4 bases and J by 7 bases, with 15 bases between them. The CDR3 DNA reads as TGTGCCAGCAGCTACCGCCGGGACTCGAATACGCAGTATTTT. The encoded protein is CASSYRRDSNTQYF. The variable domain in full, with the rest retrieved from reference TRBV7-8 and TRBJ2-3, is GAGVSQSPRYKVAKRGQDVALRCDPISGHVSLFWYQQALGQGPEFLTYFQNEAQLDKSGLPSDRFFAERPEGSVSTLKIQRTQQEDSAVYLCASSYRRDSNTQYFGPGTRLTVL.

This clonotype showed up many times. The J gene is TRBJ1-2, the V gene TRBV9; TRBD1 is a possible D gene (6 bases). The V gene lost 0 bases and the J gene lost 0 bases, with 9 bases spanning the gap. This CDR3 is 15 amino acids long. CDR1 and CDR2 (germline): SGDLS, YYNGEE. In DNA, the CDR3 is TGTGCCAGCAGCGTAGACCCAGGGGCTAACTATGGCTACACCTTC. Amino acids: CASSVDPGANYGYTF.

CDR3 amino acids: CASSLVETGSYNEQFF. The CDR3 DNA reads as TGTGCCAGCAGTTTAGTGGAGACAGGGTCGTACAATGAGCAGTTCTTC. The genes are TRBV12-3 or TRBV12-4 and TRBJ2-1; TRBD1 matches at 7 bases. This CDR3 contains 16 residues. The V segment lost 1 base and the J segment 4 bases; nucleotides outside the gene matches: 7.